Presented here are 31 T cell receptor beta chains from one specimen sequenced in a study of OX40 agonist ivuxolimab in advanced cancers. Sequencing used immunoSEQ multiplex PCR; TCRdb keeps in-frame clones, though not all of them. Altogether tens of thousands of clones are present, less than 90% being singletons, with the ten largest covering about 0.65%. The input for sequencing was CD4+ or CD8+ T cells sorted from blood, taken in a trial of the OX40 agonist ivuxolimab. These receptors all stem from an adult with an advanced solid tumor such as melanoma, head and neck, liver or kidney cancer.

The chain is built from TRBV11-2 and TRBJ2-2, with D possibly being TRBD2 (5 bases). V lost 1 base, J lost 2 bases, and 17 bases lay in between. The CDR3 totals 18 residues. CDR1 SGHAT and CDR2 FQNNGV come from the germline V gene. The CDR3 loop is CASSLVTAGLQNTGELFF. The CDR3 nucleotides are TGTGCCAGCAGCTTAGTCACCGCCGGACTCCAAAACACCGGGGAGCTGTTTTTT. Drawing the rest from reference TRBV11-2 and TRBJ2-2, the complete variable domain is EAGVAQSPRYKIIEKRQSVAFWCNPISGHATLYWYQQILGQGPKLLIQFQNNGVVDDSQLPKDRFSAERLKGVDSTLKIQPAKLEDSAVYLCASSLVTAGLQNTGELFFGEGSRLTVL.

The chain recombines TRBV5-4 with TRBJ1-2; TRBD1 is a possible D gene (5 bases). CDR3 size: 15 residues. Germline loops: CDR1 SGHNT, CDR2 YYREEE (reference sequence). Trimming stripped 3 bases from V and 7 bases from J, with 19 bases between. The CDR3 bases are TGTGCCAGCAGCTCGGGACCGGCAGGGATAGGTGGCTACACCTTC. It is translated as CASSSGPAGIGGYTF.

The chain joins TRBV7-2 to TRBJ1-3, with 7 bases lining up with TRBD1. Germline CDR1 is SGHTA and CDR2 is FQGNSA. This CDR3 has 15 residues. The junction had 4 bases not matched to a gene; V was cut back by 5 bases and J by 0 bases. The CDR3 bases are TGTGCCAGCAGCCCGGACAGGTACTCTGGAAACACCATATATTTT. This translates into CASSPDRYSGNTIYF.

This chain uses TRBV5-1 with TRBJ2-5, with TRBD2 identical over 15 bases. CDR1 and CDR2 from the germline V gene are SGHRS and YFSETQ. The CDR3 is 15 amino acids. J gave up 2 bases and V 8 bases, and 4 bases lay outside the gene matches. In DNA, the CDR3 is TGCGCCAGTCGGACTAGCGGGAGGGATCAAGAGACCCAGTACTTC. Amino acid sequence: CASRTSGRDQETQYF.

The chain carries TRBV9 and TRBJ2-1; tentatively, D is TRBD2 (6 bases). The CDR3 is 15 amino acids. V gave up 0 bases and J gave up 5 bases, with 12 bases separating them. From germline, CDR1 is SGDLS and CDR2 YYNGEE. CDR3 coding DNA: TGTGCCAGCAGCGTAGTAGCGGTTCCGAACAATGAGCAGTTCTTC. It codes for CASSVVAVPNNEQFF.

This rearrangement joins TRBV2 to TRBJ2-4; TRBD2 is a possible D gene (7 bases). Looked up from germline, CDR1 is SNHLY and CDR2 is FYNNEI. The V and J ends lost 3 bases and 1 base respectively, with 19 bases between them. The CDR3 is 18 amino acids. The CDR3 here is CASSDDGGAFWAKNIQYF. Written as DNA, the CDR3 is TGTGCCAGCAGTGATGATGGGGGGGCTTTTTGGGCCAAAAACATTCAGTACTTC.

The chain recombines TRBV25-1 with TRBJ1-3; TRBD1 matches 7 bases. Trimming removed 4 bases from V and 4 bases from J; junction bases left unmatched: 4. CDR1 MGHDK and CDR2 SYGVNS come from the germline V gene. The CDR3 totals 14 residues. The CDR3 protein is CASSGQGEGNTIYF. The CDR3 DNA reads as TGTGCCAGCAGTGGACAGGGAGAAGGAAACACCATATATTTT.

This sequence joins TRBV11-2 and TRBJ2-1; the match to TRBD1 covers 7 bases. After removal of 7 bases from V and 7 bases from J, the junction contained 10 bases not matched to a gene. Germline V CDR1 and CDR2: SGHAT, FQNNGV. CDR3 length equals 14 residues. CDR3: CASTPRGPKNEQFF. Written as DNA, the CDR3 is TGTGCCAGCACCCCGAGGGGGCCCAAGAATGAGCAGTTCTTC.

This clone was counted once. The CDR3 region has the DNA TGTGCCAGCAGCTCTATTCGGGGAAAGTTGCCCCTCCACTTT. Protein sequence: CASSSIRGKLPLHF. V gene TRBV11-1 combines with J gene TRBJ1-6; D uncertain. Germline V gene lookup returns CDR1 SGHAT and CDR2 FQDESV (reference sequence). The CDR3 totals 14 residues. The V gene lost 4 bases and the J gene lost 13 bases, with 17 bases spanning the gap.

The CDR3 DNA reads TGTGCCACCAGCAGAGGTGGTAGCGGGAGAAACACCGGGGAGCTGTTTTTT. Translation: CATSRGGSGRNTGELFF. The rearrangement joins TRBV15 to TRBJ2-2; TRBD2 matches 9 bases. CDR1 is LNHNV, CDR2 YYDKDF, per germline (reference sequence). With V trimmed by 1 base and J by 2 bases, 5 bases remained unmatched. This CDR3 has 17 residues.

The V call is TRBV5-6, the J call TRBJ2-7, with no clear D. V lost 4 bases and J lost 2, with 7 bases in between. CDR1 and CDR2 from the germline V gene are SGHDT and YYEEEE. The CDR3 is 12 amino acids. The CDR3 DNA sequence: TGTGCCAGCAGCCTGGCAGCCTACGAGCAGTACTTC. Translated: CASSLAAYEQYF.

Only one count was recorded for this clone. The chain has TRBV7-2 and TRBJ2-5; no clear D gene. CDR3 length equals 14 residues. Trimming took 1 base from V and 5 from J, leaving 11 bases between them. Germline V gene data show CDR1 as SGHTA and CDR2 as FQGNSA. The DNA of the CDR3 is TGTGCCAGCAGCTTAGGCCTCTGGAGCGAGACCCAGTACTTC. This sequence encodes CASSLGLWSETQYF. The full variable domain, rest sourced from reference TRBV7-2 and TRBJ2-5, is GAGVSQSPSNKVTEKGKDVELRCDPISGHTALYWYRQSLGQGLEFLIYFQGNSAPDKSGLPSDRFSAERTGGSVSTLTIQRTQQEDSAVYLCASSLGLWSETQYFGPGTRLLVL.

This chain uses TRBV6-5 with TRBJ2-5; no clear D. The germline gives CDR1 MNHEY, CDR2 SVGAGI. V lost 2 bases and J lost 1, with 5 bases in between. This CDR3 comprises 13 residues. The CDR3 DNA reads TGTGCCAGCAGTTACCCCGCCCAAGAGACCCAGTACTTC. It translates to CASSYPAQETQYF.

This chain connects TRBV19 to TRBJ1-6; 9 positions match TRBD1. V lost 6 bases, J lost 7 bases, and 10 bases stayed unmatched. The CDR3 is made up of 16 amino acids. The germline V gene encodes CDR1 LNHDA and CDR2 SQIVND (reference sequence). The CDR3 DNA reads TGTGCCAGTAGCATATCCGGGACAGGGCAAAATTCACCCCTCCACTTT. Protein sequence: CASSISGTGQNSPLHF.

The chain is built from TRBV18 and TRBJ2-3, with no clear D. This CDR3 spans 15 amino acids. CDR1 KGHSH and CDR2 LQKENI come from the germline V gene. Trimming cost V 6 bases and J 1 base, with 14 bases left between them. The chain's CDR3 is CASSPSPRGTDTQYF. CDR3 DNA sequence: TGTGCCAGCTCTCCATCCCCTAGAGGCACAGATACGCAGTATTTT.

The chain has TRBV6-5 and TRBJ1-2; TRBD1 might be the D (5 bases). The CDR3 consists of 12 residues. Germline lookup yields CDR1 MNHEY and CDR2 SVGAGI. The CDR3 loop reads CTAGRDYYGYTF. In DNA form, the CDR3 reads TGTACCGCCGGCAGGGACTACTATGGCTACACCTTC.

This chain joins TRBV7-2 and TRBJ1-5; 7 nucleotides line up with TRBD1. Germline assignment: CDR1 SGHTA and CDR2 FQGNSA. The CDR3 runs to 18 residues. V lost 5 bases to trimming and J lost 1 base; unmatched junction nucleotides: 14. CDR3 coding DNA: TGTGCCAGCAGCACAACGGGGACAGCGCTAACCAGCAATCAGCCCCAGCATTTT. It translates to CASSTTGTALTSNQPQHF.

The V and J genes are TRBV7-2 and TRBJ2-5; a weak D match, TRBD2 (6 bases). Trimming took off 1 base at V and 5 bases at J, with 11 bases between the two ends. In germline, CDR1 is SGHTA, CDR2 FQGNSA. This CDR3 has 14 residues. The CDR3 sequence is CASSLGVTRETQYF. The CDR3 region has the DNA TGTGCCAGCAGCTTAGGTGTGACTAGGGAGACCCAGTACTTC. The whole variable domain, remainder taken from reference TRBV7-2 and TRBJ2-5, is GAGVSQSPSNKVTEKGKDVELRCDPISGHTALYWYRQSLGQGLEFLIYFQGNSAPDKSGLPSDRFSAERTGGSVSTLTIQRTQQEDSAVYLCASSLGVTRETQYFGPGTRLLVL.

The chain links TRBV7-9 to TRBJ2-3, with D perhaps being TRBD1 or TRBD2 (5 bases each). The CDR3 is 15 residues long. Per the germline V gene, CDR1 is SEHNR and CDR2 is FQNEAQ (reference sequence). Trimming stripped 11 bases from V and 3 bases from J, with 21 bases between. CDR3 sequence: CASHQGAGYTDTQYF. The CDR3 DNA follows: TGTGCCTCCCACCAGGGAGCAGGCTATACAGATACGCAGTATTTT. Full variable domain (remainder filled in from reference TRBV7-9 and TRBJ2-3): DTGVSQNPRHKITKRGQNVTFRCDPISEHNRLYWYRQTLGQGPEFLTYFQNEAQLEKSRLLSDRFSAERPKGSFSTLEIQRTEQGDSAMYLCASHQGAGYTDTQYFGPGTRLTVL.

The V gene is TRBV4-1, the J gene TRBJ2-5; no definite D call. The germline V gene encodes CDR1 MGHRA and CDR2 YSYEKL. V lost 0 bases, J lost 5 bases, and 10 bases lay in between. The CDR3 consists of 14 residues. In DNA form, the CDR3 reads TGCGCCAGCAGCCAAGACCCCCAAGGGGAGACCCAGTACTTC. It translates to CASSQDPQGETQYF.

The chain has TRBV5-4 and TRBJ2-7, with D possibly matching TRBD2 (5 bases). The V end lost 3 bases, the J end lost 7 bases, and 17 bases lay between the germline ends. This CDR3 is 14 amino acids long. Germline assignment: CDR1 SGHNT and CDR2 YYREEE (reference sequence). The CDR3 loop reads CASSSKGGAGEQYF. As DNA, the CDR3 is TGTGCCAGCAGCTCGAAAGGTGGTGCGGGTGAGCAGTACTTC.

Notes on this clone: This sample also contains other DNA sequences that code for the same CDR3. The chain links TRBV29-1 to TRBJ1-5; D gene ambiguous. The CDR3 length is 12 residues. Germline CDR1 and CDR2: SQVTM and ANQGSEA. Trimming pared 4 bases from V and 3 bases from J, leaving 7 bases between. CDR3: CSVGGDNQPQHF. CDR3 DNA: TGCAGCGTTGGAGGAGACAATCAGCCCCAGCATTTT. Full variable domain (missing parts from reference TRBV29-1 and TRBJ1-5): SAVISQKPSRDICQRGTSLTIQCQVDSQVTMMFWYRQQPGQSLTLIATANQGSEATYESGFVIDKFPISRPNLTFSTLTVSNMSPEDSSIYLCSVGGDNQPQHFGDGTRLSIL.

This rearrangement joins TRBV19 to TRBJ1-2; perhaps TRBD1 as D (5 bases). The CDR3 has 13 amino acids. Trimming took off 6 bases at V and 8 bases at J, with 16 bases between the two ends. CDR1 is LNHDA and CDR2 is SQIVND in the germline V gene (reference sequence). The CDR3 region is CASSGTVPSGYTF. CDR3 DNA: TGTGCCAGTAGCGGGACCGTGCCGTCGGGCTACACCTTC.

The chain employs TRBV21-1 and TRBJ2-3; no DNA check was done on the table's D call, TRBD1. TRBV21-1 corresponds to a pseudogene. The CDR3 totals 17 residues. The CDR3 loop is CASSKGMVGGRTDTQYF. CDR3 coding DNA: TGTGCCAGCAGCAAGGGGATGGTAGGGGGCCGCACAGATACGCAGTATTTT.

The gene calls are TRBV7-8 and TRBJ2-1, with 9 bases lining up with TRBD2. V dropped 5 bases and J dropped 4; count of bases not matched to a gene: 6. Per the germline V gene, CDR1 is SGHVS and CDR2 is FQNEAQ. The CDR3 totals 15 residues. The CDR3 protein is CASSPGLAEYNEQFF. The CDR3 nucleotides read TGTGCCAGCAGCCCGGGACTAGCAGAATACAATGAGCAGTTCTTC.

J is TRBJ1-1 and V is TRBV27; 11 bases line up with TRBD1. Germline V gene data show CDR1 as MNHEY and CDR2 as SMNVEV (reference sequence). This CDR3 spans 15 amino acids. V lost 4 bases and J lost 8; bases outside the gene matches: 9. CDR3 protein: CASSSTDRGREEAFF. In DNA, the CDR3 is TGTGCCAGCAGTTCAACGGACAGGGGGCGTGAGGAAGCTTTCTTT.

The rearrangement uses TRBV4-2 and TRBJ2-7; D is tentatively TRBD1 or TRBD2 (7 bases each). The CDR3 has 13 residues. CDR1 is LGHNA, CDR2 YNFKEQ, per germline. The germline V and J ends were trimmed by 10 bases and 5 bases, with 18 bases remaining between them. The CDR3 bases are TGTGCCACAGGGGGGGGGCCTAGAGACGAGCAGTACTTC. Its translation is CATGGGPRDEQYF.

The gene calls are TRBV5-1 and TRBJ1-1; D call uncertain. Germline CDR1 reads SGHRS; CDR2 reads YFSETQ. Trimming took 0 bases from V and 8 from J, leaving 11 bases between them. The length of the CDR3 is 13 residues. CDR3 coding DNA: TGCGCCAGCAGCTTGGTCCTGCAACAGGAAGCTTTCTTT. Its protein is CASSLVLQQEAFF.

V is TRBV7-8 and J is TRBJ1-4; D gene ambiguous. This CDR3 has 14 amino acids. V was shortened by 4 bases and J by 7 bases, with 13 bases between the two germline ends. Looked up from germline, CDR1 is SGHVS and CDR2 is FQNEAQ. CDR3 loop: CASSSGSLGEKLFF. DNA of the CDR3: TGTGCCAGCAGCTCCGGGTCCCTGGGTGAAAAACTGTTTTTT.

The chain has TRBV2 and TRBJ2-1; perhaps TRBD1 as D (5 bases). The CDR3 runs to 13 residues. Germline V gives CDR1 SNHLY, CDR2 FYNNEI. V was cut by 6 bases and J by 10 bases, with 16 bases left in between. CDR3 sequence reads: CASSVQYRLEQFF. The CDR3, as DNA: TGTGCCAGCAGCGTGCAATACAGGTTAGAGCAGTTCTTC.

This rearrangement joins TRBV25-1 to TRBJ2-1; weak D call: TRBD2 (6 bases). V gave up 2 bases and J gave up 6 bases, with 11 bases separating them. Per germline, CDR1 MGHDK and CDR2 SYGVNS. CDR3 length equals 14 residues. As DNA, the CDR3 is TGTGCCAGCAGTGAACACGGGACTCCCAATGAGCAGTTCTTC. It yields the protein CASSEHGTPNEQFF.